What follows are 13 T cell receptor beta chains derived from one specimen sequenced in a study of CD8+CD57+ T cells in acquired aplastic anemia. Using genomic DNA as the template, TCR beta VDJ and CDR3 profiling was carried out. TCRdb ran MiXCR on the reads and lists one entry per CDR3 protein. The table shows approximately 470,000 distinct CDR3 sequences, with about a third occurring only once. Before being chosen for sequencing, patients had shown CD8+CD57+ cell expansion by flow cytometry. Input material: sorted CD4+, CD8+, or CD8+CD57+ T cells (not recorded which) from PBMCs. The origin of the receptors is a human donor with aplastic anemia.

The rearrangement links TRBV10-1 to TRBJ1-5; TRBD1 matches at 9 bases. The CDR3 consists of 14 residues. Germline CDR1 WNHNN, CDR2 SYGVQD (reference sequence). Trimming removed 6 bases from V and 7 bases from J; junction bases left unmatched: 7. The CDR3 sequence is CASRGQGISQPQHF. CDR3 coding DNA: TGCGCCAGCAGGGGACAGGGAATCAGCCAGCCCCAGCATTTT.

This chain connects TRBV15 to TRBJ1-2; TRBD1 might be the D (6 bases). Trimming took off 0 bases at V and 4 bases at J, with 9 bases between the two ends. CDR3 size: 14 residues. CDR1 is LNHNV, CDR2 YYDKDF, per germline (reference sequence). CDR3 residues: CATSRDKGGYGYTF. CDR3 nucleotide sequence: TGTGCCACCAGCAGAGATAAGGGGGGCTATGGCTACACCTTC.

This clonotype was recorded at least ten times. V usage is TRBV2 and J usage is TRBJ2-3; no clear D gene. Trimming removed 4 bases at V and 5 bases at J, with 16 bases between. Germline-derived CDR1 and CDR2 are SNHLY and FYNNEI. This CDR3 is 15 amino acids long. The CDR3 sequence is CASSGGVDLGDTQYF. CDR3 in DNA: TGTGCCAGCAGTGGAGGCGTTGATCTTGGAGATACGCAGTATTTT.

There are many counts of this clonotype. This chain joins TRBV7-2 and TRBJ2-5; maybe TRBD1 (6 bases). Germline V CDR1 and CDR2: SGHTA, FQGNSA. The CDR3 length is 15 residues. V was clipped by 5 bases and J by 1 base, with 14 bases between them. DNA of the CDR3: TGTGCCAGCAGCCCCGACAGGTCGCCCCAAGAGACCCAGTACTTC. Translating gives CASSPDRSPQETQYF.

The chain employs TRBV25-1 and TRBJ1-4; D perhaps matches TRBD1 (5 bases). The length of the CDR3 is 15 residues. V was cut by 11 bases and J by 5 bases, with 21 bases left in between. Germline V gene lookup returns CDR1 MGHDK and CDR2 SYGVNS. The CDR3 reads CAWSVRGRRNEKLFF. The DNA of the CDR3 is TGTGCCTGGAGTGTGAGGGGCAGAAGGAATGAAAAACTGTTTTTT. The variable domain in full, completed from reference TRBV25-1 and TRBJ1-4, reads EADIYQTPRYLVIGTGKKITLECSQTMGHDKMYWYQQDPGMELHLIHYSYGVNSTEKGDLSSESTVSRIRTEHFPLTLESARPSHTSQYLCAWSVRGRRNEKLFFGSGTQLSVL.

The chain has TRBV5-1 and TRBJ1-2; 8 bases align to TRBD1. CDR3 length: 15 amino acids. V gave up 3 bases and J gave up 2 bases; unmatched junction bases: 6. CDR1 is SGHRS, CDR2 YFSETQ, per germline. Written as DNA, the CDR3 is TGCGCCAGCAGCTCTACAGGGGGAGGAAACTATGGCTACACCTTC. Its protein product is CASSSTGGGNYGYTF.

The gene calls are TRBV9 and TRBJ1-2; 7 nucleotides align to TRBD1. J lost 7 bases, V lost 3 bases, and 15 bases had no gene match. Germline V lookup: CDR1 SGDLS, CDR2 YYNGEE. The CDR3 has 16 amino acids. The CDR3 loop reads CASSARTGGTEIGYTF. In nucleotides, the CDR3 is TGTGCCAGCAGCGCTCGCACAGGCGGGACAGAAATTGGCTACACCTTC.

This clonotype has more than one count but fewer than ten. This chain links TRBV6-5 with TRBJ1-2; weak D call: TRBD1 (5 bases). This CDR3 has 15 residues. CDR1 and CDR2 (germline): MNHEY, SVGAGI. The V gene lost 2 bases and the J gene lost 0 bases, with 10 bases spanning the gap. CDR3 residues: CASSYIPGPNYGYTF. The CDR3 region has the DNA TGTGCCAGCAGTTACATTCCAGGGCCTAACTATGGCTACACCTTC.

This chain joins TRBV20-1 and TRBJ2-7, with D possibly matching TRBD2 (6 bases). The ends were cut back, 2 bases at V and 3 bases at J, with 26 bases in the middle. CDR1 and CDR2 (germline): DFQATT, SNEGSKA (reference sequence). This CDR3 region has 18 residues. The CDR3 loop reads CSARTWASENSLDYEQYF. As DNA, the CDR3 is TGCAGTGCTAGAACCTGGGCTAGCGAAAATTCTCTTGACTACGAGCAGTACTTC.

V and J are TRBV11-1 and TRBJ2-1, with 7 bases that match TRBD1. CDR1 SGHAT and CDR2 FQDESV come from the germline V gene (reference sequence). V lost 0 bases, J lost 7 bases, and 6 bases stayed unmatched. This CDR3 contains 15 residues. Here the CDR3 DNA reads TGTGCCAGCAGCTTAGCTGACAGGGTATGGAATGAGCAGTTCTTC. Its translation: CASSLADRVWNEQFF.

This clonotype was recorded many times. This clone may be a read error of a much larger clone one base away. This sequence joins TRBV12-3 or TRBV12-4 and TRBJ2-3; no definite D call. Between the trimmed V and J ends, which lost 4 bases and 2 bases, there was a span of 4 bases. This CDR3 region has 12 residues. CDR3 DNA: TGTGCCAGCAGTTACTACACAGATACGCAGTATTTT. It encodes CASSYYTDTQYF.

This clonotype appeared a single time. V gene TRBV25-1 combines with J gene TRBJ1-4, with 7 bases aligning to TRBD1. There are 15 residues in the CDR3. CDR1 is MGHDK and CDR2 is SYGVNS in the germline V gene. The ends lost 6 bases at V and 0 bases at J; junction bases unmatched: 4. The CDR3 bases are TGTGCCAGCAGCGGAGACAGGGCAACTAATGAAAAACTGTTTTTT. Protein product: CASSGDRATNEKLFF.

This chain uses TRBV15 with TRBJ2-5; 8 bases are shared with TRBD2. J gave up 0 bases and V 0 bases, and 6 bases lay outside the gene matches. The germline V gene has CDR1 LNHNV and CDR2 YYDKDF (reference sequence). The CDR3 spans 17 residues. CDR3 region: CATSRDPSGGDQETQYF. Here the CDR3 DNA reads TGTGCCACCAGCAGAGATCCAAGCGGGGGAGACCAAGAGACCCAGTACTTC.